The 23 T cell receptor beta chains presented below share a single source sample, sequenced in a study of shared clonotypes between healthy human individuals. Sequencing used immunoSEQ multiplex PCR; TCRdb keeps in-frame clones, though not all of them. Altogether some 1.5 million clones are present, nearly 99% being singletons, with the ten largest covering roughly 0.42%. Material: naive CD4+ T cells sorted from blood. Indicated subset: CD45RA+ positively selected. The receptors were sampled from a man aged 25-45 years in good health.

Here the CDR3 reads CASSYTGTPVDTQYF. The CDR3 coding sequence is TGCGCCAGCAGCTACACCGGGACTCCCGTAGATACGCAGTATTTT. This chain links TRBV10-1 with TRBJ2-3, with D possibly TRBD2 on 6 matching bases. The CDR3 loop spans 15 amino acids. CDR1 WNHNN and CDR2 SYGVQD come from the germline V gene (reference sequence). Trimming took off 6 bases at V and 5 bases at J, with 18 bases between the two ends.

The rearrangement links TRBV9 to TRBJ2-7, with 12 bases aligning to TRBD1. Germline CDR1 is SGDLS and CDR2 is YYNGEE. The CDR3 has 14 residues. J was trimmed by 7 bases and V by 3 bases; bases with no gene match: 5. The CDR3 nucleotides read TGTGCCAGCAGCGCGCGGGACAGGGGGCAAGAGCAGTACTTC. Encoded protein: CASSARDRGQEQYF. Combining the CDR3 with reference TRBV9 and TRBJ2-7 gives the whole variable domain DSGVTQTPKHLITATGQRVTLRCSPRSGDLSVYWYQQSLDQGLQFLIQYYNGEERAKGNILERFSAQQFPDLHSELNLSSLELGDSALYFCASSARDRGQEQYFGPGTRLTVT.

The rearrangement joins TRBV5-5 to TRBJ1-4; no clear D. CDR3 length equals 16 residues. V was trimmed by 0 bases and J by 0 bases, leaving 9 bases between them. Germline V CDR1 and CDR2: SGHKS, YYEKEE (reference sequence). This CDR3 is CASSLGRPSTNEKLFF. CDR3 in DNA: TGTGCCAGCAGCTTGGGTAGGCCCTCAACTAATGAAAAACTGTTTTTT. Drawing the rest from reference TRBV5-5 and TRBJ1-4, the complete variable domain is DAGVTQSPTHLIKTRGQQVTLRCSPISGHKSVSWYQQVLGQGPQFIFQYYEKEERGRGNFPDRFSARQFPNYSSELNVNALLLGDSALYLCASSLGRPSTNEKLFFGSGTQLSVL.

The chain has TRBV7-2 and TRBJ2-1, with unresolved D. Germline loops: CDR1 SGHTA, CDR2 FQGNSA. The length of the CDR3 is 14 residues. V was trimmed by 0 bases and J by 6 bases, leaving 9 bases between them. The CDR3 region is CASSLASPGNEQFF. CDR3 DNA sequence: TGTGCCAGCAGCTTAGCTTCCCCTGGCAATGAGCAGTTCTTC.

CDR3 bases: TGTGCCACTTCCCTCCCGGGGACAGTGTACAATCAGCCCCAGCATTTT. This gives the protein CATSLPGTVYNQPQHF. The chain joins TRBV19 to TRBJ1-5, with 7 bases aligning to TRBD1. CDR1 and CDR2 (germline): LNHDA, SQIVND (reference sequence). With 10 bases clipped from V and 3 bases from J, the junction kept 15 bases outside the gene matches. CDR3 length: 16 amino acids.

The chain joins TRBV19 to TRBJ2-1; 8 bases line up with TRBD2. Germline V lookup: CDR1 LNHDA, CDR2 SQIVND (reference sequence). The V gene end was trimmed by 3 bases and the J gene end by 3 bases; junction bases not matched to a gene: 10. This CDR3 spans 17 amino acids. The CDR3 spells CASSIGVTGGRYNEQFF. CDR3 DNA sequence: TGTGCCAGTAGTATTGGTGTAACGGGGGGGCGCTACAATGAGCAGTTCTTC.

The chain has TRBV7-9 and TRBJ1-2; 7 bases are shared with TRBD1. The CDR3 has 15 amino acids. Germline values: CDR1 SEHNR, CDR2 FQNEAQ (reference sequence). J gave up 4 bases and V 4 bases, and 9 bases lay outside the gene matches. The CDR3 DNA follows: TGTGCCAGCAGCTCCTACAGGGGAGCTGGCTATGGCTACACCTTC. This translates into CASSSYRGAGYGYTF.

Of note for this clone: In the same sample, other DNA sequences code for this CDR3. The V gene is TRBV18, the J gene TRBJ2-6; no clear D. Germline-derived CDR1 and CDR2 are KGHSH and LQKENI. CDR3 length equals 14 residues. Trimming took off 6 bases at V and 1 base at J, with 7 bases between the two ends. CDR3 amino acids: CASSLSSGANVLTF. The CDR3 DNA is TGTGCCAGCTCGCTCAGTTCTGGGGCCAACGTCCTGACTTTC.

This chain joins TRBV7-3 and TRBJ2-1; TRBD2 matches at 9 bases. J gave up 4 bases and V 5 bases, and 15 bases lay outside the gene matches. The CDR3 consists of 18 residues. Looked up from germline, CDR1 is SGHTA and CDR2 is FQGTGA. CDR3 residues: CASSPGTSLLGGYNEQFF. CDR3 nucleotides: TGTGCCAGCAGCCCCGGGACTAGCCTACTTGGAGGGTACAATGAGCAGTTCTTC.

The chain's CDR3 is CSVRTPGSDTQYF. The CDR3 nucleotides are TGCAGCGTTAGAACTCCCGGCTCAGATACGCAGTATTTT. The chain combines TRBV29-1 with TRBJ2-3; D is unresolved. The V end was cut by 5 bases, the J end by 4 bases, with 13 bases between. The CDR3 has 13 residues. The germline V gene has CDR1 SQVTM and CDR2 ANQGSEA.

The rearrangement uses TRBV11-3 and TRBJ2-1; D remains ambiguous. The V gene's germline CDR1 is SGHNT and CDR2 YENEEA. Trimming removed 5 bases at V and 9 bases at J, with 11 bases between. CDR3 length: 12 residues. CDR3 in DNA: TGTGCCAGCAGCCACCAATCAGGTGAGCAGTTCTTC. Protein product: CASSHQSGEQFF.

This chain uses TRBV6-1 with TRBJ1-5; 9 positions agree with TRBD1. From germline, CDR1 is MNHNS and CDR2 SASEGT. J gave up 5 bases and V 9 bases, and 5 bases lay outside the gene matches. CDR3 length: 13 residues. The CDR3 DNA reads as TGTGCCAGTAACAGGGGGCGTGATCAGCCCCAGCATTTT. It yields the protein CASNRGRDQPQHF.

The chain links TRBV9 to TRBJ2-1; TRBD2 agrees at 11 bases. Germline V gene lookup returns CDR1 SGDLS and CDR2 YYNGEE. The CDR3 covers 15 residues. The trim removed 4 bases at V and 8 bases at J, leaving 8 bases unmatched. CDR3 sequence: CASSSTSGVWYEQFF. The CDR3 DNA is TGTGCCAGCAGCTCGACTAGCGGGGTGTGGTATGAGCAGTTCTTC.

V and J are TRBV6-1 and TRBJ2-1, with a weak D call TRBD2 (5 bases). Germline CDR1 reads MNHNS; CDR2 reads SASEGT. The V end lost 7 bases, the J end lost 4 bases, and 8 bases lay between the germline ends. The CDR3 sequence is 12 residues long. CDR3 coding DNA: TGTGCCAGCAAGCAGCGGTACAATGAGCAGTTCTTC. Protein: CASKQRYNEQFF.

The V and J genes are TRBV5-6 and TRBJ2-2, with 7 nucleotides matching TRBD1. The germline CDR1 and CDR2 sequences are SGHDT and YYEEEE. The CDR3 has 13 residues. With 0 bases clipped from V and 7 bases from J, the junction kept 0 bases outside the gene matches. The CDR3 bases are TGTGCCAGCAGCTTGGACAGGGGCGGGGAGCTGTTTTTT. Its translation is CASSLDRGGELFF. Full variable domain (missing parts from reference TRBV5-6 and TRBJ2-2): DAGVTQSPTHLIKTRGQQVTLRCSPKSGHDTVSWYQQALGQGPQFIFQYYEEEERQRGNFPDRFSGHQFPNYSSELNVNALLLGDSALYLCASSLDRGGELFFGEGSRLTVL.

The V and J genes are TRBV28 and TRBJ1-5; no clear D gene. The CDR3 is made up of 17 amino acids. Trimming left V 2 bases short and J 7 bases short, with 21 bases between. Germline CDR1 is MDHEN and CDR2 is SYDVKM. DNA of the CDR3: TGTGCCAGCAGTTTACACGTCGCTGTTGCCCGAGAGCAGCCCCAGCATTTT. Translating it yields CASSLHVAVAREQPQHF.

The J gene is TRBJ2-2, the V gene TRBV7-8; 7 bases are a match to TRBD1. Germline CDR1 is SGHVS and CDR2 is FQNEAQ. The CDR3 contains 18 residues. V gave up 7 bases and J gave up 0 bases; unmatched junction bases: 14. The CDR3 reads CASTRDSPKQANTGELFF. CDR3 coding DNA: TGTGCCAGCACCAGGGACAGCCCAAAGCAAGCGAACACCGGGGAGCTGTTTTTT.

The gene calls are TRBV5-1 and TRBJ2-2; 13 bases map to TRBD2. The V segment lost 0 bases and the J segment 4 bases; nucleotides outside the gene matches: 6. Germline lookup yields CDR1 SGHRS and CDR2 YFSETQ. The CDR3 spans 18 residues. The CDR3 DNA follows: TGCGCCAGCAGCTTGGTCTTTGGACTAGCGGGAGTCACCGGGGAGCTGTTTTTT. Encoded protein: CASSLVFGLAGVTGELFF.

V is TRBV5-1 and J is TRBJ2-1, with D tentatively TRBD2 (5 bases). Trimming removed 1 base at V and 6 bases at J, with 11 bases between. The CDR3 totals 14 residues. Germline values: CDR1 SGHRS, CDR2 YFSETQ. CDR3 DNA sequence: TGCGCCAGCAGCTTGATCCTAGCAGGCAATGAGCAGTTCTTC. Translating gives CASSLILAGNEQFF.

This clone has just one count. The gene calls are TRBV29-1 and TRBJ2-7, with 11 bases aligning to TRBD2. The germline V gene has CDR1 SQVTM and CDR2 ANQGSEA. This CDR3 spans 18 amino acids. V dropped 4 bases and J dropped 0; count of bases not matched to a gene: 14. CDR3 in DNA: TGCAGCGTTGCCGGCTCCGGGACTAGCGGAAGGAGCTCCTACGAGCAGTACTTC. Translating gives CSVAGSGTSGRSSYEQYF.

This clone was recorded only once. The chain uses TRBV1 and TRBJ2-3. TRBV1 is a recognized pseudogene. This CDR3 spans 14 amino acids. This CDR3 reads CTSSQTWGTDTQYF. As DNA, the CDR3 is TGCACCAGCAGCCAAACCTGGGGCACAGATACGCAGTATTTT.

Here the CDR3 DNA reads TGTGCCAGCAGCTTTAAGGGTAATGAGCAGTTCTTC. Translation gives CASSFKGNEQFF. This chain uses TRBV11-3 with TRBJ2-1, with D unresolved. V lost 3 bases, J lost 7 bases, and 7 bases lay in between. CDR1 is SGHNT, CDR2 YENEEA, per germline. The CDR3 consists of 12 residues.

V is TRBV29-1 and J is TRBJ2-3; D is undetermined. The CDR3 length is 14 residues. Germline V gene lookup returns CDR1 SQVTM and CDR2 ANQGSEA. Trimming took off 2 bases at V and 0 bases at J, with 9 bases between the two ends. For the CDR3, the DNA is TGCAGCGTTGAAAGCAGGCCTAGCACAGATACGCAGTATTTT. Residues: CSVESRPSTDTQYF.